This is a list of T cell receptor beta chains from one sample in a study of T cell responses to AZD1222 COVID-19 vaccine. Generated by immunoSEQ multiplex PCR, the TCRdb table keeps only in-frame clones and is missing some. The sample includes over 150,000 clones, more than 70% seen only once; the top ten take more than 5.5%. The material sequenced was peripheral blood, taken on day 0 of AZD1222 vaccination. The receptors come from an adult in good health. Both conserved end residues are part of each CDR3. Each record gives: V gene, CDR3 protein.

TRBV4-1,CASSQGLAGREQYF
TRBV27,CASSLVQGRAETQYF
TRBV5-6,CASSLGTETDTQYF
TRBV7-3,CASSRLAGDTEAFF
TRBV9,CASSVVGTTNEKLFF
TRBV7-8,CASSSVPFSFEAFF
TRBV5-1,CASSSRTGDYGYTF
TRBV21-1,CASSKIGEGNQPQHF
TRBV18,CASSGIDRGPSEQYF
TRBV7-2,CASSLEWDQPQHF
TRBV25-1,CASSEWTGQRSPLHF
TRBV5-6,CASSEMNTEAFF
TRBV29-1,CSVPISVEGILGYGYTF
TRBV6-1,CASSENSGGAGELFF
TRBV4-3,CASSLRTNTEAFF
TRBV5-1,CASSSAGGTYNEQFF
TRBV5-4,CASSSEMTSGYNEQFF
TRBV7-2,CASSLGVGGATIRYNEQFF
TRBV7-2,CASGISGNTIYF
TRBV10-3,CAIRGQEYGYTF
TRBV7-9,CASSSTGARGGYGYTF
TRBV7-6,CASSLRWDYDYYTF
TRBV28,CASSPPGQGKAFF
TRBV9,CASSADRGWSGNTEAFF
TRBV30,CAWSVSNTEAFF
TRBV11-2,CASSLRDWGNEQFF
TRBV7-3,CASSSPNRIGGNQPQHF
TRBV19,CASSPRDRANYGYTF
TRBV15,CATSRTGNGSPLHF
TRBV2,CASRYSDTQYF
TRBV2,CASSERGETQYF
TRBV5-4,CASSLFGGRALSTDTQYF
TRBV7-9,CASSLGQGRSPNYGYTF
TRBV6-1,CASSEVPGGTDTQYF
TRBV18,CASSWEILQPQHF
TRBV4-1,CASSQDSRDYEQYF
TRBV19,CASRGTYTNQPQHF
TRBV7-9,CASSLDLPSTGQETQYF
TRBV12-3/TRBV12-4,CASRLAGTDTQYF
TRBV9,CASSVAIEGGYGYTF